This TCR beta chain was observed in a study of blood T cells in healthy people across ages. For the study at large: About one barcoded TCR beta cDNA was captured per two T cells.

With a J-beta primer mix and a sample-barcoded 5' primer, a second PCR ran about 6 to 11 cycles. MiXCR, run by TCRdb on the 5' RACE reads, gives a single entry per CDR3 protein. The sample contains some 640,000 distinct CDR3 sequences, about 30% of which appear only once. This clonotype was recorded at least ten times. Antigen: not known. Whole-study findings and limits: More naive CD4+ cells and higher diversity were found in long-lived than in aged donors. Observed TCR beta diversity per million T cells went down as age went up. This fall followed a roughly linear course with age.

The CDR3 contains 15 residues. Germline CDR1 is MGHRA and CDR2 is YSYEKL. The ends were cut back, 2 bases at V and 2 bases at J, with 12 bases in the middle. The V call is TRBV4-1, the J call TRBJ2-5; D unclear. The clonotype originates from a woman older than 75 in good health. The sample was blood. CDR3 sequence reads: CASSQYKYSQETQYF. CDR3 sequence (DNA): TGCGCCAGCAGCCAATATAAGTACAGTCAAGAGACCCAGTACTTC.